This is a list of T cell receptor beta chains from one sample in a study of blood T cell repertoires in COVID-19. The table came from immunoSEQ multiplex PCR; TCRdb's copy has only in-frame clones and leaves some out. The table lists about 400,000 clones, about 90% of them singletons. Sequences were obtained from PBMCs or T cells enriched from blood (not recorded which). Source of these receptors: a woman younger than 45 who had recovered from COVID-19. Each CDR3 is given with its conserved first and last residue. A D gene is named only where the DNA matches it firmly. Some rows mark clone size as missing; the rest say once, few, many or name a class of expanded clone.

v_call: TRBV1; clone_size: NA; d_call: NA; j_call: TRBJ2-7; cdr3_nt: TGCACCAGCAGCCGGGACAGGGCCCCCTACGAGCAGTACTTC; cdr3_aa: CTSSRDRAPYEQYF
v_call: TRBV4-1; clone_size: NA; d_call: NA; j_call: TRBJ1-2; cdr3_nt: TGCGCCAGCAGCCAAGATCGTGGGTGGGAGGGCGGCTACACCTTC; cdr3_aa: CASSQDRGWEGGYTF
v_call: TRBV6-6; clone_size: NA; d_call: TRBD1; j_call: TRBJ2-7; cdr3_nt: TGTGCCAGCAGTTCAAGACAGGGGGCATATCGAGAGCAGTACTTC; cdr3_aa: CASSSRQGAYREQYF
v_call: TRBV4-2; clone_size: few; d_call: NA; j_call: TRBJ1-2; cdr3_nt: TGTGCCAGCAGCCAAGGGACAGACTATGGCTACACCTTC; cdr3_aa: CASSQGTDYGYTF
v_call: TRBV7-9; clone_size: few; d_call: TRBD1; j_call: TRBJ1-1; cdr3_nt: TGTGCCAGCAGCTTAGGTAGACAGGGGAGGGGCACTGAAGCTTTCTTT; cdr3_aa: CASSLGRQGRGTEAFF
v_call: TRBV18; clone_size: NA; d_call: NA; j_call: TRBJ2-5; cdr3_nt: TGTGCCAGCTCACCACCAGCCACAGTGGAGACCCAGTACTTC; cdr3_aa: CASSPPATVETQYF
v_call: TRBV5-1; clone_size: NA; d_call: NA; j_call: TRBJ1-5; cdr3_nt: TGCGCCAGCAGCTTATGGGGGGAAAGCAATCAGCCCCAGCATTTT; cdr3_aa: CASSLWGESNQPQHF
v_call: TRBV19; clone_size: NA; d_call: NA; j_call: TRBJ1-1; cdr3_nt: TGTGCCAGTAGTATAACAGTTTTGAACACTGAAGCTTTCTTT; cdr3_aa: CASSITVLNTEAFF
v_call: TRBV5-1; clone_size: NA; d_call: TRBD1; j_call: TRBJ2-7; cdr3_nt: TGCGCCAGCAGCTTGATTGAGGGGGCTTTCAACGAGCAGTACTTC; cdr3_aa: CASSLIEGAFNEQYF
v_call: TRBV20-1; clone_size: NA; d_call: TRBD1; j_call: TRBJ1-2; cdr3_nt: TGCAGTGCTAGTCAGACAGGGGCCTATGGCTACACCTTC; cdr3_aa: CSASQTGAYGYTF
v_call: TRBV29-1; clone_size: NA; d_call: NA; j_call: TRBJ2-7; cdr3_nt: TGCAGCGTTGAAGAGAGAGCCCGTGGGGGCACAGGGTTCTACGAGCAGTACTTC; cdr3_aa: CSVEERARGGTGFYEQYF
v_call: TRBV7-9; clone_size: NA; d_call: TRBD2; j_call: TRBJ2-7; cdr3_nt: TGTGCCAGCAGCTTAATAACTAGCGGTGGCGGCGAGCAGTACTTC; cdr3_aa: CASSLITSGGGEQYF
v_call: TRBV5-1; clone_size: once; d_call: NA; j_call: TRBJ2-2; cdr3_nt: TGCGCCAGCAGCTTGGCTGGGGGCCAGCTTACCGGGGAGCTGTTTTTT; cdr3_aa: CASSLAGGQLTGELFF
v_call: TRBV3-1/TRBV3-2; clone_size: NA; d_call: NA; j_call: TRBJ1-6; cdr3_nt: TGTGCCAGCAGCCAAGATTTCCGGGGAAATTCACCCCTCCACTTT; cdr3_aa: CASSQDFRGNSPLHF
v_call: TRBV2; clone_size: NA; d_call: NA; j_call: TRBJ1-1; cdr3_nt: TGTGCCAGCGGATTATCAGGGAACACTGAAGCTTTCTTT; cdr3_aa: CASGLSGNTEAFF
v_call: TRBV14; clone_size: NA; d_call: TRBD1; j_call: TRBJ2-6; cdr3_nt: TGTGCCAGCAGCTCGAGGGGGCACTCTGGGGCCAACGTCCTGACTTTC; cdr3_aa: CASSSRGHSGANVLTF
v_call: TRBV2; clone_size: NA; d_call: TRBD1; j_call: TRBJ1-6; cdr3_nt: TGTGCCAGCAGGCCCGGGACAGGGGAAAATTCACCCCTCCACTTT; cdr3_aa: CASRPGTGENSPLHF
v_call: TRBV27; clone_size: NA; d_call: TRBD2; j_call: TRBJ2-2; cdr3_nt: TGTGCCAGCATTCTTGGGACTAGCGGAGCAAAATTCACCGGGGAGCTGTTTTTT; cdr3_aa: CASILGTSGAKFTGELFF
v_call: TRBV27; clone_size: once; d_call: NA; j_call: TRBJ2-5; cdr3_nt: TGTGCCAGCAGTTTGGGGCAGGGGCAAGAGACCCAGTACTTC; cdr3_aa: CASSLGQGQETQYF
v_call: TRBV19; clone_size: NA; d_call: TRBD2; j_call: TRBJ2-1; cdr3_nt: TGTGCCAGTTCCGAAGTGGGGGGGTCCGCCTACAATGAGCAGTTCTTC; cdr3_aa: CASSEVGGSAYNEQFF
v_call: TRBV7-2; clone_size: NA; d_call: NA; j_call: TRBJ2-5; cdr3_nt: TGTGCCAGCAGCTTGTCAGGGGATGAGACCCAGTACTTC; cdr3_aa: CASSLSGDETQYF
v_call: TRBV9; clone_size: NA; d_call: NA; j_call: TRBJ2-7; cdr3_nt: TGTGCCAGCAGCGGAAGGACTAACCCCTACGAGCAGTACTTC; cdr3_aa: CASSGRTNPYEQYF
v_call: TRBV5-6; clone_size: few; d_call: NA; j_call: TRBJ2-1; cdr3_nt: TGTGCCAGCAGCTTACAGGGCGAGCAGTTCTTC; cdr3_aa: CASSLQGEQFF
v_call: TRBV5-1; clone_size: NA; d_call: NA; j_call: TRBJ1-1; cdr3_nt: TGCGCCAGCAGCTTGGTGGCAGTGAACACTGAAGCTTTCTTT; cdr3_aa: CASSLVAVNTEAFF
v_call: TRBV18; clone_size: once; d_call: TRBD1; j_call: TRBJ2-1; cdr3_nt: TGTGCCAGCTCATTGACAGGGAGCTCCTACAATGAGCAGTTCTTC; cdr3_aa: CASSLTGSSYNEQFF
v_call: TRBV5-4; clone_size: NA; d_call: NA; j_call: TRBJ2-5; cdr3_nt: TGTGCCAGCAGCTTGTGGCAGGGGGAGACCCAGTACTTC; cdr3_aa: CASSLWQGETQYF
v_call: TRBV10-2; clone_size: NA; d_call: NA; j_call: TRBJ2-3; cdr3_nt: TGCGCCAGCAGTGGACAGCGCACAGATACGCAGTATTTT; cdr3_aa: CASSGQRTDTQYF
v_call: TRBV5-1; clone_size: NA; d_call: TRBD2; j_call: TRBJ2-7; cdr3_nt: TGCGCCAGCAGCTTGGAGGGACTACCCTACGAGCAGTACTTC; cdr3_aa: CASSLEGLPYEQYF
v_call: TRBV19; clone_size: NA; d_call: TRBD1; j_call: TRBJ2-7; cdr3_nt: TGTGCCAGTAGTATACAGGGGGCCGTTTTCAACGAGCAGTACTTC; cdr3_aa: CASSIQGAVFNEQYF
v_call: TRBV19; clone_size: NA; d_call: NA; j_call: TRBJ1-5; cdr3_nt: TGTGCCAGTAGTATAGCCGCAGGGGAGAGCAATCAGCCCCAGCATTTT; cdr3_aa: CASSIAAGESNQPQHF
v_call: TRBV5-1; clone_size: NA; d_call: TRBD1; j_call: TRBJ1-2; cdr3_nt: TGCGCCAGCAGCCCGGACAGGACGTATCGGGACTATGGCTACACCTTC; cdr3_aa: CASSPDRTYRDYGYTF
v_call: TRBV5-5; clone_size: NA; d_call: TRBD1; j_call: TRBJ1-4; cdr3_nt: TGTGCCAGCAGCCCGGGACAGGGAAGGGAAAAACTGTTTTTT; cdr3_aa: CASSPGQGREKLFF
v_call: TRBV11-3; clone_size: NA; d_call: NA; j_call: TRBJ2-1; cdr3_nt: TGTGCCAGCAGCTTAGGGGCACTGAGCTCCTACAATGAGCAGTTCTTC; cdr3_aa: CASSLGALSSYNEQFF
v_call: TRBV19; clone_size: NA; d_call: NA; j_call: TRBJ2-2; cdr3_nt: TGTGCCAGTAGTGCTACAGGGTTCGGGGAGCTGTTTTTT; cdr3_aa: CASSATGFGELFF
v_call: TRBV7-9; clone_size: NA; d_call: TRBD1; j_call: TRBJ1-1; cdr3_nt: TGTGCCAGCAGCCAAGGACAGGGAGGCGTAGCTTTCTTT; cdr3_aa: CASSQGQGGVAFF
v_call: TRBV9; clone_size: NA; d_call: TRBD2; j_call: TRBJ2-1; cdr3_nt: TGTGCCAGCAGCTCCAGCGGGGATGGAGAGCAGTTCTTC; cdr3_aa: CASSSSGDGEQFF